This note documents a single T cell receptor beta chain sequence. The record originates from a study of OX40 agonist ivuxolimab in advanced cancers. Method: immunoSEQ multiplex PCR; TCRdb's copy keeps in-frame clones and lacks some. Altogether 85,000 to 120,000 clones are present, roughly nine tenths being singletons, with the ten largest covering more than 0.4%. V was clipped by 7 bases and J by 8 bases; unmatched bases: 6. Germline V gene sequence: CDR1 SNHLY, CDR2 FYNNEI. The CDR3 covers 14 residues. The receptor comes from an adult with an advanced solid tumor such as melanoma, head and neck, liver or kidney cancer. Sequenced here: CD4+ or CD8+ T cells sorted from blood, sampled in a trial of the OX40 agonist ivuxolimab. The chain employs TRBV2 and TRBJ2-1, with 12 bases aligning to TRBD1. The CDR3 region has the DNA TGTGCCAGCAAGGGACAGGGGGCTGTCCATGAGCAGTTCTTC. It encodes CASKGQGAVHEQFF. Drawing the rest from reference TRBV2 and TRBJ2-1, the complete variable domain is EPEVTQTPSHQVTQMGQEVILRCVPISNHLYFYWYRQILGQKVEFLVSFYNNEISEKSEIFDDQFSVERPDGSNFTLKIRSTKLEDSAMYFCASKGQGAVHEQFFGPGTRLTVL.